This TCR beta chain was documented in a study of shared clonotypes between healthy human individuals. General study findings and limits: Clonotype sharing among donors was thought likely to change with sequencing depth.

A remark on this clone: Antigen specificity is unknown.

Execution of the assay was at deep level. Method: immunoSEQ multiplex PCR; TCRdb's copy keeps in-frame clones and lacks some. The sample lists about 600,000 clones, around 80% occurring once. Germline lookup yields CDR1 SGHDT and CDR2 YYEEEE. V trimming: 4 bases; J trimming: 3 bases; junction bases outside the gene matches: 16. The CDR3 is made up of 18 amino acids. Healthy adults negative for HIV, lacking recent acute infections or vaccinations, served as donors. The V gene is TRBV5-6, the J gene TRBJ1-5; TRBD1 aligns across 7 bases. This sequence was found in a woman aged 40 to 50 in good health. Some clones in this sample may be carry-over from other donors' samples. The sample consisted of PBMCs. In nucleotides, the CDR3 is TGTGCCAGCAGCCGCACCGGGACAGAAGGCTCTAACAATCAGCCCCAGCATTTT. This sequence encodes CASSRTGTEGSNNQPQHF.